These T cell receptor beta chains were read from a single sample in a study of OX40 agonist ivuxolimab in advanced cancers. Using immunoSEQ multiplex PCR, the repertoire was profiled, and TCRdb retains in-frame clones only, with some absent. The repertoire includes about 94,000 clones, about nine tenths of them detected once, and just over 0.3% sits in the top ten. The source material was CD4+ or CD8+ T cells sorted from blood, sampled in a trial of the OX40 agonist ivuxolimab. Receptor source: an adult with an advanced solid tumor such as melanoma, head and neck, liver or kidney cancer. The CDR3 runs from the conserved cysteine through the conserved F or W. D genes are given only for firm matches. A row's size may be missing; if present it is once, few, many or a size class.

clone_size	cdr3_length	d_call	j_call	v_call	cdr3_nt	cdr3_aa
-	14	-	TRBJ1-4	TRBV27	TGTGCCAGCAGTTTAAGGGGTGATAATGAAAAACTGTTTTTT	CASSLRGDNEKLFF
-	16	TRBD1	TRBJ1-1	TRBV5-1	TGCGCCAGCAGCATTCAGACAGGGGGCATAAACACTGAAGCTTTCTTT	CASSIQTGGINTEAFF
-	14	-	TRBJ2-2	TRBV5-1	TGCGCCAGCAGCTTGTTAGGATCTGGCGGGGAGCTGTTTTTT	CASSLLGSGGELFF
-	15	-	TRBJ1-3	TRBV10-3	TGTGCCATCAGTACCTCAGGGATGTCGGGAAACACCATATATTTT	CAISTSGMSGNTIYF
-	14	-	TRBJ2-2	TRBV2	TGTGCCAGCAGTGTCAGCCGGGACACCGGGGAGCTGTTTTTT	CASSVSRDTGELFF
-	14	-	TRBJ1-6	TRBV7-9	TGTGCCAGCAGCCCTGCTTCAATTTATTCACCCCTCCACTTT	CASSPASIYSPLHF
-	16	TRBD1	TRBJ2-3	TRBV5-1	TGCGCCAGCAGCTTGGGGACAGGAGCTAGCACAGATACGCAGTATTTT	CASSLGTGASTDTQYF
-	13	-	TRBJ2-7	TRBV28	TGTGCCACCGCCGGCGGACTTCTCTACGAGCAGTACTTC	CATAGGLLYEQYF
-	14	-	TRBJ1-3	TRBV28	TGTGCCAGCAGTTTAACAGGTCAGGGAAACACCATATATTTT	CASSLTGQGNTIYF
once	16	TRBD1	TRBJ2-4	TRBV7-9	TGTGCCAGCAGCTTAGCCCCGACAGGGGCTGAAAACATTCAGTACTTC	CASSLAPTGAENIQYF
-	13	-	TRBJ2-6	TRBV5-6	TGTGCCAGCAAAAACTCTGGGGCCAACGTCCTGACTTTC	CASKNSGANVLTF
-	15	-	TRBJ1-6	TRBV7-9	TGTGCCAGCAGCTCCGAAGGGGGGGGCAGTTCACCCCTCCACTTT	CASSSEGGGSSPLHF
-	14	-	TRBJ1-1	TRBV30	TGTGCCTGGAGTCCCTTCTTCGGTAACACTGAAGCTTTCTTT	CAWSPFFGNTEAFF
-	14	-	TRBJ2-3	TRBV11-2	TGTGCCAGCAGCTTAGAGAGGGTCGCTGATACGCAGTATTTT	CASSLERVADTQYF
once	16	TRBD1	TRBJ2-1	TRBV5-6	TGTGCCAGCAGCTCAGCCGGGACAGGGGACTACAATGAGCAGTTCTTC	CASSSAGTGDYNEQFF
once	15	TRBD1	TRBJ1-4	TRBV7-9	TGTGCCAGCAGCTTTACTGGGACAGGGGGTGAAAAACTGTTTTTT	CASSFTGTGGEKLFF
-	13	-	TRBJ2-7	TRBV6-5	TGTGCCAGCAGTTACGGGGGGCCGGGTGAGCAGTACTTC	CASSYGGPGEQYF
-	13	-	TRBJ1-1	TRBV7-7	TGTGCCAGCAGCCAAGGTGTTGGCACTGAAGCTTTCTTT	CASSQGVGTEAFF
-	16	-	TRBJ1-4	TRBV28	TGTGCCAGCAACATTGGGGGGGGCAGGTTAAATGAAAAACTGTTTTTT	CASNIGGGRLNEKLFF
-	17	TRBD2	TRBJ2-4	TRBV5-1	TGCGCCAGCAGCTTGGACGGGGGGGCTCCGACCAAAAACATTCAGTACTTC	CASSLDGGAPTKNIQYF
-	14	-	TRBJ1-5	TRBV7-8	TGTGCCAGCAGCCCTAGTGGGGGGGGGCAGCCCCAGCATTTT	CASSPSGGGQPQHF
-	11	-	TRBJ1-1	TRBV5-1	TGCGCCAGCAGTGTGGACACTGAAGCTCTCTTT	CASSVDTEALF
-	15	TRBD1	TRBJ2-7	TRBV7-2	TGTGCCAGCAGCCCTACCTTCGGACAGGGGGGGGAGCAGTACTTC	CASSPTFGQGGEQYF
-	14	-	TRBJ2-5	TRBV11-2	TGTGCCAGCAGCGTTATGCCGACACAAGAGACCCAGTACTTC	CASSVMPTQETQYF
-	12	-	TRBJ2-1	TRBV14	TGTGCCAGCAGCCCCACCCACAATGAGCAGTTCTTC	CASSPTHNEQFF
-	8	-	TRBJ1-1	TRBV6-6	TGTGCCAGCGAGCGAGCTTTCTTT	CASERAFF
-	15	TRBD1	TRBJ1-1	TRBV18	TGTGCCAGCTCATCTATAGGGGGCGAGGTCACTGAAGCTTTCTTT	CASSSIGGEVTEAFF
-	17	-	TRBJ2-2	TRBV30	TGTGCCTGGAGTGTAGGCGAGTTTCCGGCGAACACCGGGGAGCTGTTTTTT	CAWSVGEFPANTGELFF
-	18	-	TRBJ2-3	TRBV18	TGTGCCAGCTCACCACGCCGGGGCAGGGAAATGGGCACAGATACGCAGTATTTT	CASSPRRGREMGTDTQYF
-	15	TRBD1	TRBJ2-1	TRBV15	TGTGCCACCAGCAGGGCCGGGACAGGGATCAATGAGCAGTTCTTC	CATSRAGTGINEQFF
-	15	-	TRBJ1-1	TRBV27	TGTGCCAGCAGTTCTCTACAGGTTATGAACACTGAAGCTTTCTTT	CASSSLQVMNTEAFF
once	15	-	TRBJ1-1	TRBV6-6	TGTGCCAGCAGACCCTTCGAAGGGGTAAACACTGAAGCTTTCTTT	CASRPFEGVNTEAFF
-	14	-	TRBJ1-6	TRBV7-9	TGTGCCAGCAGCTTGGAAAGGGTTAATTCACCCCTCCACTTT	CASSLERVNSPLHF
-	15	TRBD1	TRBJ1-3	TRBV5-6	TGTGCCAGCAGCCAGGGACAGAGCTCTGGAAACACCATATATTTT	CASSQGQSSGNTIYF
-	16	TRBD2	TRBJ2-5	TRBV4-3	TGCGCCAGCAGCCAACGTAGCGGGGGGCTACAAGAGACCCAGTACTTC	CASSQRSGGLQETQYF